What follows are 23 T cell receptor beta chains derived from one specimen sequenced in a study of CD8 T cells in Susac syndrome. RNA in amounts of about 0.5 to 1 ug was reverse transcribed with random hexamers. From the immunoSEQ multiplex PCR reads, TCRdb called clonotypes with MiXCR, one entry per CDR3 protein. The table has over 95,000 distinct CDR3 sequences, around 90% seen once; the top ten hold 0.11% to 0.15%. The sequenced sample was CD4+ T cells from PBMCs. The receptor set was obtained from a human donor in good health.

This sequence joins TRBV7-9 and TRBJ2-1, with 8 bases lining up with TRBD2. This CDR3 is built from 14 residues. Germline V gives CDR1 SEHNR, CDR2 FQNEAQ (reference sequence). Trimming took 6 bases from V and 6 from J; bases not matched to a gene: 7. CDR3 protein: CASRSGLASNEQFF. For the CDR3, the DNA is TGTGCCAGCAGGTCCGGACTAGCCTCCAATGAGCAGTTCTTC.

The chain links TRBV20-1 to TRBJ2-3; 7 positions match TRBD2. Germline trimming cut 1 base from V and 2 bases from J; bases unmatched to any gene: 3. The CDR3 consists of 14 residues. Germline-derived CDR1 and CDR2 are DFQATT and SNEGSKA (reference sequence). CDR3 residues: CSARVGTTTDTQYF. For the CDR3, the DNA is TGCAGTGCTAGAGTGGGGACTACCACAGATACGCAGTATTTT.

The chain employs TRBV25-1 and TRBJ2-7, with D tentatively TRBD1 or TRBD2 (5 bases each). Germline CDR1 MGHDK, CDR2 SYGVNS. V shed 6 bases and J shed 0 bases, with 15 bases lying between them. The CDR3 spans 15 residues. CDR3 coding DNA: TGTGCCAGCAGCAACCCGGGGCCGAGCTCCTACGAGCAGTACTTC. It codes for CASSNPGPSSYEQYF.

The chain is built from TRBV11-2 and TRBJ2-3; 9 nucleotides line up with TRBD1. This CDR3 contains 16 residues. The ends lost 5 bases at V and 1 base at J; junction bases unmatched: 7. Germline V gene data show CDR1 as SGHAT and CDR2 as FQNNGV. In nucleotides, the CDR3 is TGTGCCAGCAGCCCGAACCGGGACAGGGGCACAGATACGCAGTATTTT. It specifies CASSPNRDRGTDTQYF.

The chain recombines TRBV7-9 with TRBJ1-5; D is possibly TRBD1 (5 bases). Germline V gene sequence: CDR1 SEHNR, CDR2 FQNEAQ (reference sequence). The CDR3 contains 16 residues. Trimming stripped 1 base from V and 10 bases from J, with 20 bases between. CDR3 protein: CASSLVRGRGPSPQHF. In DNA, the CDR3 is TGTGCCAGCAGCTTAGTTCGGGGCCGAGGCCCCAGCCCCCAGCATTTT.

In this sample, this clonotype turned up once. The CDR3 loop is CASSLDRGYPGYTF. CDR3 bases: TGTGCCAGCAGCTTAGATCGTGGGTACCCTGGCTACACCTTC. The chain recombines TRBV7-9 with TRBJ1-2; no clear D. The V gene lost 1 base and the J gene lost 7 bases, with 13 bases spanning the gap. This CDR3 has 14 residues. Germline V gene data show CDR1 as SEHNR and CDR2 as FQNEAQ (reference sequence).

The chain uses TRBV3-1 and TRBJ1-3, with 8 bases aligning to TRBD1. The CDR3 is 15 residues long. The ends lost 3 bases at V and 7 bases at J; junction bases unmatched: 8. The germline V gene encodes CDR1 LGHDT and CDR2 YNNKEL (reference sequence). The CDR3 here is CASSHQTGVMNTIYF. The CDR3 DNA reads TGTGCCAGCAGCCACCAGACAGGGGTTATGAACACCATATATTTT.

This sequence joins TRBV19 and TRBJ2-6; either TRBD1 or TRBD2 may fit D (5 bases each). The CDR3 contains 17 residues. With 3 bases removed from V and 0 bases from J, the gap between germline ends came to 12 bases. Germline V lookup: CDR1 LNHDA, CDR2 SQIVND (reference sequence). For the CDR3, the DNA is TGTGCCAGTAGTATCACCGGGACCAACTCTGGGGCCAACGTCCTGACTTTC. Its translation: CASSITGTNSGANVLTF.

The genes are TRBV11-1 and TRBJ1-1, with 11 bases identical to TRBD1. Germline CDR1 and CDR2: SGHAT and FQDESV (reference sequence). J was trimmed by 0 bases and V by 3 bases; bases with no gene match: 3. There are 16 residues in the CDR3. The CDR3 loop is CASSFGTGGMNTEAFF. The CDR3 nucleotides read TGTGCCAGCAGCTTCGGGACAGGGGGAATGAACACTGAAGCTTTCTTT.

V usage is TRBV25-1 and J usage is TRBJ2-7; TRBD1 agrees at 7 bases. V shed 10 bases, J shed 5 bases, and the junction held 11 bases outside the gene matches. The CDR3 has 13 residues. Germline V lookup: CDR1 MGHDK, CDR2 SYGVNS. Here the CDR3 reads CAIRGPEPHEQYF. CDR3 DNA sequence: TGTGCCATAAGGGGGCCCGAGCCCCACGAGCAGTACTTC.

The chain uses TRBV12-3 or TRBV12-4 and TRBJ2-2; 15 nucleotides align to TRBD2. Trimming took 9 bases from V and 3 from J; bases not matched to a gene: 5. This CDR3 is built from 16 residues. CDR3 residues: CASGLAGGRDTGELFF. CDR3 DNA: TGTGCCAGTGGACTAGCGGGAGGGCGCGACACCGGGGAGCTGTTTTTT.

This clonotype has more than one count but fewer than ten. The CDR3 loop reads CASSSKGQLEETQYF. The CDR3 DNA reads as TGTGCCAGCAGTTCGAAGGGACAGCTAGAAGAGACCCAGTACTTC. V gene TRBV6-5 combines with J gene TRBJ2-5; 7 bases line up with TRBD1. The CDR3 runs 15 residues. Germline loops: CDR1 MNHEY, CDR2 SVGAGI. V gave up 4 bases and J gave up 3 bases; unmatched junction bases: 8.

The chain couples TRBV20-1 to TRBJ2-1, with 10 nucleotides matching TRBD2. V was clipped by 7 bases and J by 7 bases; unmatched bases: 4. This CDR3 comprises 12 residues. Germline V lookup: CDR1 DFQATT, CDR2 SNEGSKA (reference sequence). This chain's CDR3 is CSGAGGLNEQFF. The CDR3 region has the DNA TGCAGTGGAGCGGGGGGGCTTAATGAGCAGTTCTTC.

The chain combines TRBV20-1 with TRBJ2-7, with TRBD1 as a possible D gene (5 bases). This CDR3 is 14 amino acids long. Germline values: CDR1 DFQATT, CDR2 SNEGSKA (reference sequence). Trimming took off 5 bases at V and 0 bases at J, with 14 bases between the two ends. In DNA, the CDR3 is TGCAGTGCTTACCGTCGCGACAGCTCCTACGAGCAGTACTTC. Its protein product is CSAYRRDSSYEQYF.

Notes on this clonotype: A junction boundary mismatches the germline segment, possibly from a read error. The gene calls are TRBV7-2 and TRBJ2-1; possibly TRBD2 for D (6 bases). CDR3 length: 13 residues. Germline values: CDR1 SGHTA, CDR2 FQGNSA. CDR3 sequence (DNA): TGTGCCAGCAGATTAGGACTATTCAATGAGCAGTTCTTC. Translation: CASRLGLFNEQFF.

The rearrangement joins TRBV27 to TRBJ2-2, with 9 bases lining up with TRBD2. Germline CDR1 MNHEY, CDR2 SMNVEV (reference sequence). The V gene end was trimmed by 3 bases and the J gene end by 6 bases; junction bases not matched to a gene: 8. The CDR3 contains 16 residues. The CDR3 DNA follows: TGTGCCAGCAGTTTCCTAACCGGGACTAGCCCCGGGGAGCTGTTTTTT. This sequence encodes CASSFLTGTSPGELFF.

This clonotype was found once. The chain couples TRBV30 to TRBJ1-1; D gene unclear. The CDR3 sequence is 15 residues long. The V end lost 1 base, the J end lost 5 bases, and 17 bases lay between the germline ends. Germline values: CDR1 GTSNPN, CDR2 SVGIG (reference sequence). DNA for the CDR3: TGTGCCTGGAGTGCTGGGGTGGGTATTGGGACTGAAGCTTTCTTT. Translating gives CAWSAGVGIGTEAFF.

The V call is TRBV29-1, the J call TRBJ2-7; TRBD1 aligns across 7 bases. This CDR3 has 13 amino acids. J was trimmed by 1 base and V by 7 bases; bases with no gene match: 7. Looked up from germline, CDR1 is SQVTM and CDR2 is ANQGSEA. CDR3 loop: CSAERQGSYEQYF. CDR3 DNA: TGCAGCGCCGAGAGACAGGGTTCCTACGAGCAGTACTTC.

CDR3 residues: CASSSLLRFETQYF. The CDR3 DNA reads as TGTGCCAGCAGTTCCCTCTTGCGGTTTGAGACCCAGTACTTC. The chain joins TRBV7-2 to TRBJ2-5; D not certain. CDR1 and CDR2 from the germline V gene are SGHTA and FQGNSA. V shed 6 bases and J shed 5 bases, with 16 bases lying between them. The CDR3 extends over 14 amino acids.

V and J are TRBV7-3 and TRBJ2-3, with TRBD1 matching over 9 bases. Germline V gives CDR1 SGHTA, CDR2 FQGTGA. The CDR3 spans 16 residues. V trimming: 2 bases; J trimming: 4 bases; junction bases outside the gene matches: 7. The DNA for the CDR3 is TGTGCCAGCAGCTTAGAGTTGCGACAGGGGGCAGATACGCAGTATTTT. Its translation: CASSLELRQGADTQYF.

The rearrangement links TRBV7-2 to TRBJ1-2, with a tentative D call TRBD1 (6 bases). Per the germline V gene, CDR1 is SGHTA and CDR2 is FQGNSA. V was shortened by 1 base and J by 7 bases, with 16 bases between the two germline ends. This CDR3 has 15 residues. CDR3 amino acids: CASSLEGGPGGGYTF. The CDR3 DNA reads TGTGCCAGCAGCTTAGAAGGGGGGCCCGGGGGTGGCTACACCTTC. Full variable domain (rest looked up from reference TRBV7-2 and TRBJ1-2): GAGVSQSPSNKVTEKGKDVELRCDPISGHTALYWYRQSLGQGLEFLIYFQGNSAPDKSGLPSDRFSAERTGGSVSTLTIQRTQQEDSAVYLCASSLEGGPGGGYTFGSGTRLTVV.

The V call is TRBV11-1, the J call TRBJ1-2; 7 nucleotides align to TRBD1. V shed 1 base, J shed 3 bases, and the junction held 5 bases outside the gene matches. The CDR3 extends over 15 amino acids. CDR1 SGHAT and CDR2 FQDESV come from the germline V gene (reference sequence). Here the CDR3 reads CASSLEQGTDYGYTF. CDR3 coding DNA: TGTGCCAGCAGCTTAGAACAAGGGACAGACTATGGCTACACCTTC.

For this clonotype: The junction does not match germline at one end; this may be a read error. J is TRBJ2-5 and V is TRBV29-1; D tentatively fits TRBD1 or TRBD2 (5 bases each). Germline values: CDR1 SQVTM, CDR2 ANQGSEA. The CDR3 totals 13 residues. CDR3 DNA sequence: TGCAGCGTTGCGGTGAACTTAGGGGAGAACCAGTACTTC. Amino acids: CSVAVNLGENQYF.